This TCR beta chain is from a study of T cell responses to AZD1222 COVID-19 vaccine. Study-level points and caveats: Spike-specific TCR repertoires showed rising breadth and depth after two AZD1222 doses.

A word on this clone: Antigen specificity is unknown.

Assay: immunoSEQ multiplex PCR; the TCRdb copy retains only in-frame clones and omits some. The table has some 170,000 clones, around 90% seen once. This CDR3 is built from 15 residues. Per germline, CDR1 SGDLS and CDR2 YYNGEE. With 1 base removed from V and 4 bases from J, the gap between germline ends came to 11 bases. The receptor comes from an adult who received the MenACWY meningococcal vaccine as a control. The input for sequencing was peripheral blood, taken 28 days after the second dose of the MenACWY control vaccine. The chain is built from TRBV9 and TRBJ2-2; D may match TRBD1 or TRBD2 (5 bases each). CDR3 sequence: CASSVLGEPTGELFF. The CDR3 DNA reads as TGTGCCAGCAGCGTATTGGGGGAACCCACCGGGGAGCTGTTTTTT.